This TCR beta chain was sequenced in a study of T cells after yellow fever vaccination. Findings and limits, study-wide: FACS-sorted repertoires could contain abundant clonotypes contaminating from the bulk population. The study re-detected most primary-vaccination clones after the booster (approximately 96% CD4, approximately 87% CD8). Clonotype sharing between CD4 and CD8 compartments was small.

This clonotype was recorded many times. The antigen remains undetermined. Trimming removed 5 bases at V and 2 bases at J, with 10 bases between. The CDR3 spans 13 residues. The study made its TCR cDNA through 5'RACE template switching. That step introduced a universal primer site along with UMIs. TCRdb redid the calling of the 5' RACE reads with MiXCR, one entry per CDR3 protein. The sample lists tens of thousands of distinct CDR3 sequences, 6.5% to 9% occurring once. The source of this sequence is a man younger than 40 who received the YFV17D yellow fever vaccine. Sequenced material: CD8+ T cells sorted from PBMCs, taken 15 days after the yellow fever booster vaccination. The chain links TRBV12-3 or TRBV12-4 to TRBJ2-7; D uncertain. In DNA, the CDR3 is TGTGCCAGCAGTCGCTATGAAGCCTACGAGCAGTACTTC. As protein: CASSRYEAYEQYF.